This T cell receptor (beta chain) was sequenced during a study of response to subunit inactivated influenza vaccine. TCRdb fed the RT-PCR reads into MiXCR, producing one record per CDR3 protein. The data hold around 190,000 distinct CDR3 sequences, with 9.2% observed a single time. Losses at the gene ends were 0 bases for V and 3 bases for J; bases not matched to a gene: 4. Per the germline V gene, CDR1 is MNHEY and CDR2 is SVGAGI. The CDR3 covers 16 residues. The sequence was collected from a man aged 45-60 years who received an inactivated influenza vaccine. Material: non-naive T cells sorted from PBMCs, obtained on the day of vaccination. The chain carries TRBV6-5 and TRBJ2-3; 9 nucleotides align to TRBD2. The CDR3 sequence: CASSYSRRGGTDTQYF. CDR3 bases: TGTGCCAGCAGTTACTCTAGGCGGGGGGGGACAGATACGCAGTATTTT.